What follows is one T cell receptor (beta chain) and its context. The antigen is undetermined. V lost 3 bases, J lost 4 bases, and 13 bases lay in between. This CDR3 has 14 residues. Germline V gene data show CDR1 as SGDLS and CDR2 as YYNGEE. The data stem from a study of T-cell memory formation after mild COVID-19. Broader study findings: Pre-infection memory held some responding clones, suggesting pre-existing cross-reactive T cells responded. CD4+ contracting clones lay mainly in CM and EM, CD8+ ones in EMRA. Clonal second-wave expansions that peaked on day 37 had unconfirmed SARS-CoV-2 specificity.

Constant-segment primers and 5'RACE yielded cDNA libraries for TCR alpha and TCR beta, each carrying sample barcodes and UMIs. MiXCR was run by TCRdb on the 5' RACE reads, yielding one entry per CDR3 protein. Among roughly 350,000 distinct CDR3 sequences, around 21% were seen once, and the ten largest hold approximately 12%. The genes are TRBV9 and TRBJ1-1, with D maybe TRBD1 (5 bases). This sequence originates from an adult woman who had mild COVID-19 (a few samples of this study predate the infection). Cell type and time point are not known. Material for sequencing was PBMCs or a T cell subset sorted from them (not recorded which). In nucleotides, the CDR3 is TGTGCCAGCAGCGCCAGGGTTTCCAGCACTGAAGCTTTCTTT. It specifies CASSARVSSTEAFF.